The 15 T cell receptor beta chains below were found in one sample sequenced in a study of cytomegalovirus exposure and HLA in healthy donors. The PCR made use of 60 Vbeta and 13 Jbeta primers. TCRdb's copy holds only in-frame clones and misses some; the assay was immunoSEQ multiplex PCR. Seen here are 100,000 to 150,000 clones, about 80% observed once, and the top ten hold 1%. The sequenced material came from PBMCs. Source of these receptors: a man between 35 and 55 years old in good health and CMV-seronegative.

CDR3 amino acids: CVRSPSSGTHSNQPQHF. The CDR3 DNA is TGTGTCAGAAGCCCATCCTCGGGGACACATAGCAATCAGCCCCAGCATTTT. The chain links TRBV7-5 to TRBJ1-5; TRBD1 is the table's D call, not checked against the DNA. TRBV7-5 is given as a pseudogene. The CDR3 runs to 17 residues.

This clone came up a few times. The CDR3 sequence: CASSLARDKEAFF. For the CDR3, the DNA is TGTGCCAGCAGTTTAGCCAGGGATAAGGAAGCTTTCTTT. The chain links TRBV28 to TRBJ1-1; tentatively, D is TRBD1 (5 bases). The germline V gene has CDR1 MDHEN and CDR2 SYDVKM. V was trimmed by 2 bases and J by 8 bases, leaving 12 bases between them. The CDR3 totals 13 residues.

This clone was counted a single time. The chain has TRBV29-1 and TRBJ2-5; D unclear. This CDR3 spans 11 amino acids. CDR1 is SQVTM and CDR2 is ANQGSEA in the germline V gene. Trimming cost V 5 bases and J 2 bases, with 6 bases left between them. CDR3 residues: CSVYYQETQYF. The CDR3 DNA is TGCAGCGTTTACTATCAAGAGACCCAGTACTTC.

CDR3 sequence: CASSFGDLYEQYF. The DNA of the CDR3 is TGTGCCAGCAGTTTCGGGGATCTCTACGAGCAGTACTTC. The chain uses TRBV28 and TRBJ2-7; a weak D match, TRBD2 (5 bases). Trimming removed 3 bases from V and 3 bases from J, with 9 bases in between. The CDR3 totals 13 residues. Per the germline V gene, CDR1 is MDHEN and CDR2 is SYDVKM.

J is TRBJ1-1 and V is TRBV6-1; unclear D gene. V lost 8 bases to trimming and J lost 0 bases, with 16 bases between them. The length of the CDR3 is 15 residues. The germline V gene encodes CDR1 MNHNS and CDR2 SASEGT. CDR3 nucleotides: TGTGCCAGCGTGTGGGCAGTCGCCATGAACACTGAAGCTTTCTTT. Its translation is CASVWAVAMNTEAFF.

The chain carries TRBV28 and TRBJ2-7; 10 positions agree with TRBD1. V gave up 4 bases and J gave up 3 bases; unmatched junction bases: 12. CDR3 length: 17 amino acids. Germline-derived CDR1 and CDR2 are MDHEN and SYDVKM. The CDR3 here is CASSSLTGTGVYYEQYF. In DNA form, the CDR3 reads TGTGCCAGCAGTTCATTGACCGGGACAGGGGTTTACTACGAGCAGTACTTC.

CDR3: CASSLSGFEQYF. The DNA of the CDR3 is TGTGCCAGCTCCCTCTCAGGGTTCGAGCAGTACTTC. This chain uses TRBV5-6 with TRBJ2-7, with D tentatively TRBD1 (5 bases). Trimming removed 7 bases at V and 6 bases at J, with 14 bases between. The CDR3 consists of 12 residues. Germline CDR1 is SGHDT and CDR2 is YYEEEE.

The rearrangement uses TRBV11-2 and TRBJ2-5; tentative D call: TRBD2 (6 bases). CDR3 size: 15 residues. Trimming cost V 1 base and J 4 bases, with 13 bases left between them. The germline V gene encodes CDR1 SGHAT and CDR2 FQNNGV. The CDR3 loop reads CASSLVVGRRETQYF. The CDR3 DNA sequence: TGTGCCAGCAGCTTAGTTGTAGGGAGGAGAGAGACCCAGTACTTC.

The rearrangement joins TRBV19 to TRBJ2-3; TRBD2 aligns across 11 bases. Germline V gives CDR1 LNHDA, CDR2 SQIVND (reference sequence). CDR3 length: 15 amino acids. V lost 5 bases, J lost 5 bases, and 6 bases stayed unmatched. The CDR3 here is CASSPGLAGLDTQYF. CDR3 DNA: TGTGCCAGTAGTCCAGGACTAGCGGGTCTAGATACGCAGTATTTT. The full variable domain, with the rest looked up from reference TRBV19 and TRBJ2-3, is DGGITQSPKYLFRKEGQNVTLSCEQNLNHDAMYWYRQDPGQGLRLIYYSQIVNDFQKGDIAEGYSVSREKKESFPLTVTSAQKNPTAFYLCASSPGLAGLDTQYFGPGTRLTVL.

V gene TRBV30 combines with J gene TRBJ2-2, with 9 positions matching TRBD2. The CDR3 contains 13 residues. V lost 4 bases, J lost 7 bases, and 4 bases stayed unmatched. Germline V gives CDR1 GTSNPN, CDR2 SVGIG (reference sequence). Here the CDR3 DNA reads TGTGCCTGGAATCAGCGGGAGGTCGGGGAGCTGTTTTTT. This translates into CAWNQREVGELFF. The variable domain in full, with the rest retrieved from reference TRBV30 and TRBJ2-2, is SQTIHQWPATLVQPVGSPLSLECTVEGTSNPNLYWYRQAAGRGLQLLFYSVGIGQISSEVPQNLSASRPQDRQFILSSKKLLLSDSGFYLCAWNQREVGELFFGEGSRLTVL.

This clone was seen only once. The chain uses TRBV5-6 and TRBJ1-4; 9 bases align to TRBD1. The CDR3 contains 14 residues. V was pared by 4 bases and J by 6 bases, with 4 bases of the junction left unmatched. Germline V gene sequence: CDR1 SGHDT, CDR2 YYEEEE. CDR3 region: CASSRGQGHEKLFF. As DNA, the CDR3 is TGTGCCAGCAGCCGGGGACAGGGTCATGAAAAACTGTTTTTT. Filled out from reference TRBV5-6 and TRBJ1-4, the complete variable domain reads DAGVTQSPTHLIKTRGQQVTLRCSPKSGHDTVSWYQQALGQGPQFIFQYYEEEERQRGNFPDRFSGHQFPNYSSELNVNALLLGDSALYLCASSRGQGHEKLFFGSGTQLSVL.

The genes are TRBV29-1 and TRBJ2-5, with 11 bases identical to TRBD2. Germline V gene data show CDR1 as SQVTM and CDR2 as ANQGSEA. The CDR3 is made up of 15 amino acids. Losses at the gene ends were 6 bases for V and 4 bases for J; bases not matched to a gene: 10. The CDR3 here is CSVTSTSGGTETQYF. In DNA form, the CDR3 reads TGCAGCGTCACCTCCACTAGCGGGGGAACAGAGACCCAGTACTTC.

This chain connects TRBV7-6 to TRBJ1-5, with no clear D. This CDR3 spans 15 amino acids. Germline-derived CDR1 and CDR2 are SGHVS and FNYEAQ. Trimming left V 1 base short and J 3 bases short, with 10 bases between. CDR3 coding DNA: TGTGCCAGCAGCTTAGGTGGCAGTTTCAATCAGCCCCAGCATTTT. It specifies CASSLGGSFNQPQHF.

The gene calls are TRBV2 and TRBJ2-7, with D perhaps TRBD1 (6 bases). V was trimmed by 7 bases and J by 2 bases, leaving 12 bases between them. The CDR3 consists of 13 residues. CDR1 and CDR2 from the germline V gene are SNHLY and FYNNEI. The CDR3 loop reads CASTTGQTYEQYF. The CDR3 bases are TGTGCCAGCACCACCGGACAGACCTACGAGCAGTACTTC.

The chain combines TRBV6-6 with TRBJ1-5, with a possible D match to TRBD1 (6 bases). CDR1 and CDR2 from the germline V gene are MNHNY and SVGAGI (reference sequence). This CDR3 comprises 13 residues. Trimming left V 6 bases short and J 5 bases short, with 11 bases between. The CDR3 bases are TGTGCCAGCAGCCGGACAGCTTATCAGCCCCAGCATTTT. Its protein is CASSRTAYQPQHF.